The sequence of this T cell receptor (beta chain) was determined in a study of shared clonotypes between healthy human individuals. Study-wide findings and caveats: Clonotype sharing across several donors was observed for about 5.5% of naive CD4 clonotypes.

Germline trimming cut 3 bases from V and 2 bases from J; bases unmatched to any gene: 5. Germline V lookup: CDR1 LNHNV, CDR2 YYDKDF (reference sequence). The CDR3 is made up of 16 amino acids. Sequencing was performed with immunoSEQ multiplex PCR; in TCRdb, only in-frame clones are kept and a portion is missing. The sample consists of over a million clones, more than 75% of them appearing once. This clone was found once. Its antigen is still unknown. Other DNA sequences in the same sample also yield this CDR3. The chain couples TRBV15 to TRBJ2-3; 10 positions agree with TRBD2. This receptor was identified in a man in his late teens or twenties in good health. Some clones in this sample may be carry-over from other donors' samples. The material sequenced was memory CD4+ T cells from PBMCs. Subset: CD45RA-negative fraction. The DNA for the CDR3 is TGTGCCACCAGCAGGGGGCTAGCGGGAGTCACAGATACGCAGTATTTT. It translates to CATSRGLAGVTDTQYF.